This TCR beta chain was profiled in a study of blood T cell repertoires in COVID-19. Study information: Researchers got acute and convalescent COVID-19 samples from the United States, Italy and Spain. T cells, B-cell-depleted T cells, or PBMCs supplied cDNA or gDNA.

Authors' analysis steps: Quantification of nucleated cells was approximated via reference gene primer amplification. Here immunoSEQ multiplex PCR was the method, and the copy in TCRdb shows in-frame clones only, minus some. D and trimming come from the DNA, and the V and J calls and clone size come from that table. The sample carries about 88,000 clones, about 82% recorded once. Germline values: CDR1 SEHNR, CDR2 FQNEAQ (reference sequence). The CDR3 spans 13 residues. V dropped 11 bases and J dropped 5 bases, with 15 bases sitting between them. This receptor was obtained from a human donor in a cohort sampled during active COVID-19. This chain connects TRBV7-9 to TRBJ1-4; D is uncertain. The sample comprised peripheral blood. The chain's CDR3 is CASRPGINEKLFF. CDR3 nucleotides: TGTGCCTCTCGCCCGGGTATAAATGAAAAACTGTTTTTT.